The clone carrying this T cell receptor (beta chain) occurred once. The sample originates from a study of T cell changes during pregnancy in multiple sclerosis. The method was immunoSEQ multiplex PCR; TCRdb's version includes in-frame clones alone and lacks a portion of them. Of 50,000 to 75,000 clones listed, approximately 93% are singletons. CDR1 is SNHLY and CDR2 is FYNNEI in the germline V gene. Germline trimming cut 10 bases from V and 4 bases from J; bases unmatched to any gene: 5. The CDR3 extends over 14 amino acids. This clonotype was obtained from a female donor with multiple sclerosis, enrolled in a pregnancy study. The chain uses TRBV2 and TRBJ2-3; 13 positions agree with TRBD2. Sequencing was performed on CD8+ T cells from peripheral blood mononuclear cells, taken in the third trimester of pregnancy. The CDR3 DNA sequence: TGTGCCACGGGGGGACTAGCGGGGCCAGATACGCAGTATTTT. Protein sequence: CATGGLAGPDTQYF.